Below are 5 T cell receptor beta chains sequenced from a single sample in a study of T cells in Graves' hyperthyroidism and ophthalmopathy. TCR beta CDR3 regions were amplified from RNA. TCR CDR3 underwent first-round RT-PCR with the HTBI primer set. TCRdb called the multiplex PCR reads again in MiXCR, with one record for every CDR3 protein. This table holds 450,000 to 700,000 distinct CDR3 sequences, 46% found once. Sequenced material: peripheral blood or thyroid tissue (not recorded which). These receptors were obtained from an adult woman with Graves' disease, either hyperthyroidism or ophthalmopathy (not recorded which).

The rearrangement uses TRBV12-3 or TRBV12-4 and TRBJ2-7; the D gene could be TRBD1 or TRBD2 (6 bases each). The CDR3 consists of 14 residues. Trimming stripped 7 bases from V and 7 bases from J, with 20 bases between. CDR3 DNA: TGTGCCAGCATCTATACCGGGGGCGCCGGGGAGCAGTACTTC. It yields the protein CASIYTGGAGEQYF.

This clonotype was counted ten times or more. It may be a read error: a sequence one base away is much more abundant. The V gene is TRBV2, the J gene TRBJ2-5; 11 nucleotides align to TRBD2. Germline CDR1 SNHLY, CDR2 FYNNEI. The CDR3 has 15 residues. In DNA form, the CDR3 reads TGTGCCAGCAAGGTGACTAGCGGGATCCAAGAGGCCCAGTACTTC. Encoded protein: CASKVTSGIQEAQYF.

V usage is TRBV2 and J usage is TRBJ1-5; TRBD1 matches at 9 bases. This CDR3 contains 12 residues. Per germline, CDR1 SNHLY and CDR2 FYNNEI. Germline trimming cut 8 bases from V and 9 bases from J; bases unmatched to any gene: 5. The CDR3 protein is CASGQGPSPQHF. CDR3 nucleotide sequence: TGTGCCAGCGGACAGGGGCCCTCGCCCCAGCATTTT.

This clonotype showed up many times. This rearrangement joins TRBV7-2 to TRBJ2-7, with 13 bases aligning to TRBD2. The CDR3 is 16 amino acids. The germline V gene encodes CDR1 SGHTA and CDR2 FQGNSA. The J segment lost 2 bases and the V segment lost 5 bases, leaving 6 bases of the junction unmatched. The CDR3 sequence: CASSTDGTSGTYEQYF. The CDR3 nucleotides read TGTGCCAGCAGCACCGACGGGACTAGCGGGACCTACGAGCAGTACTTC.

The chain employs TRBV13 and TRBJ1-1, with TRBD1 matching 8 bases. The CDR3 has 15 amino acids. V lost 6 bases and J lost 1; bases outside the gene matches: 7. From germline, CDR1 is PRHDT and CDR2 FYEKMQ (reference sequence). CDR3: CASSGEGTGNTEAFF. CDR3 sequence (DNA): TGTGCCAGCAGTGGAGAGGGGACAGGGAACACTGAAGCTTTCTTT.